This T cell receptor beta chain was found in a study of identical twins. This clonotype was observed at least ten times. Germline V gives CDR1 MGHRA, CDR2 YSYEKL. V gave up 6 bases and J gave up 4 bases, with 12 bases separating them. This CDR3 spans 13 amino acids. The authors used template switching to add a universal primer site and gave cDNA unique molecular identifiers. A single record per CDR3 protein comes from TCRdb applying MiXCR to the 5' RACE reads. The sample holds 700,000 or so distinct CDR3 sequences; around 8.6% are singletons and the top ten take approximately 0.89%. Every sampled donor was Caucasian and healthy. The data also belong to a second study, concerning yellow fever vaccine responses in identical twins.

What was sequenced was PBMCs. The chain recombines TRBV4-1 with TRBJ1-2; D gene unclear. The clonotype originates from a woman younger than 30 in good health. CDR3 nucleotide sequence: TGCGCCAGCAGTAACGAGGCAGTCTATGGCTACACCTTC. Translation gives CASSNEAVYGYTF.